The count of the clone carrying this T cell receptor (beta chain) is one. The V and J ends lost 3 bases and 6 bases, in that order; junction bases with no gene match: 8. The germline V gene has CDR1 SGHAT and CDR2 FQNNGV. The CDR3 loop spans 15 amino acids. The data stem from a study of blood T cell repertoires in COVID-19. Assay used: immunoSEQ multiplex PCR; TCRdb lists only in-frame clones, some missing. The table has about 42,000 clones, roughly 84% seen once. The chain carries TRBV11-2 and TRBJ2-1, with 7 bases fitting TRBD2. This TCR was recovered from an older man with acute or convalescent COVID-19. Sample: peripheral blood. The DNA of the CDR3 is TGTGCCAGCAGCTTCGATAGCGGGCGTTTCAATGAGCAGTTCTTC. Amino acid sequence: CASSFDSGRFNEQFF.